Listed below are T cell receptor beta chains from one sample, sequenced in a study of shared clonotypes between healthy human individuals. Assay used: immunoSEQ multiplex PCR; TCRdb lists only in-frame clones, some missing. The table shows under 850,000 clones, with around 70% occurring only once. The sequenced sample consisted of memory CD4+ T cells sorted from blood. The receptors come from a woman in her twenties or thirties in good health. The CDR3 runs from the conserved cysteine through the conserved F or W. The D gene is left open where the match is weak. Only part of the rows carry a size: once, few, many, or a class if the clone is expanded.

V gene	clone size	D gene	J gene	CDR3 DNA	CDR3 protein
TRBV5-1	.	TRBD1	TRBJ1-1	TGCGCCAGCAGCTTGCGTCCCGGGACAGGGTCAGCAGACTTGAACACTGAAGCTTTCTTT	CASSLRPGTGSADLNTEAFF
TRBV7-9	.	.	TRBJ2-1	TGTGCCAGCCTCGACTGGCACACTATGAGCTCCTACAATGAGCAGTTCTTC	CASLDWHTMSSYNEQFF
TRBV5-1	.	.	TRBJ1-1	TGCGCCAGCAGCTCCTCACGTACATCGAACACTGAAGCTTTCTTT	CASSSSRTSNTEAFF
TRBV6-5	.	.	TRBJ2-5	TGTGCCAGCAGCCCCCTGGGGGCAGAGACCCAGTACTTC	CASSPLGAETQYF
TRBV5-1	.	TRBD1	TRBJ2-5	TGCGCCAGCAGCTTGGGAAGCAGGGGGTCTCAAGAGACCCAGTACTTC	CASSLGSRGSQETQYF
TRBV5-1	.	TRBD2	TRBJ2-1	TGCGCCAGCAGGACTAGCGGGACTATTTACAATGAGCAGTTCTTC	CASRTSGTIYNEQFF
TRBV6-1	.	.	TRBJ2-5	TGTGCCAGCAGTCTTTGGGGAGGGGGGGAGACCCAGTACTTC	CASSLWGGGETQYF
TRBV2	.	.	TRBJ2-7	TGTGCCAGCAGTGAGCAAGCCTACGAGCAGTACTTC	CASSEQAYEQYF
TRBV6-1	.	.	TRBJ2-7	TGTGCCAGCTCTGTGGACCGATCCTACGAGCAGTACTTC	CASSVDRSYEQYF
TRBV6-6	.	TRBD1	TRBJ2-2	TGTGCCAGCAGTGGGACAGGGAATGTAGGCGGGGAGCTGTTTTTT	CASSGTGNVGGELFF
TRBV28	.	TRBD1	TRBJ1-1	TGTGCCAGCAGAACCGACAGGGGTGGTGAAGCTTTCTTT	CASRTDRGGEAFF
TRBV29-1	.	TRBD1	TRBJ2-5	TGCAGCGTTCACCCAGGGGGCGAGGAGACCCAGTACTTC	CSVHPGGEETQYF
TRBV27	.	TRBD2	TRBJ2-1	TGTGCCAGCAGTATTAGCGGGCCCTACAATGAGCAGTTCTTC	CASSISGPYNEQFF
TRBV6-1	few	.	TRBJ2-1	TGTGCCAGCAGTGTTGGTGGCGGACCGTACAATGAGCAGTTCTTC	CASSVGGGPYNEQFF
TRBV20-1	.	.	TRBJ1-2	TGCAGTGCTAGAGTCGGCGGGGGCTGCACCTTC	CSARVGGGCTF
TRBV5-1	.	TRBD2	TRBJ2-1	TGCGCCAGCAGCTTGCGGACTAGCGGGAAGAACAATGAGCAGTTCTTC	CASSLRTSGKNNEQFF
TRBV7-9	.	.	TRBJ1-2	TGTGCCAGCAGCCCCACAGGGTATGGGTATGGCTACACCTTC	CASSPTGYGYGYTF
TRBV28	few	.	TRBJ2-1	TGTGCCACCGCCGGGAGCTCCTACAATGAGCAGTTCTTC	CATAGSSYNEQFF
TRBV2	.	.	TRBJ1-5	TGTGCCAGCAGTTTAGCATTGAGCAATCAGCCCCAGCATTTT	CASSLALSNQPQHF
TRBV6-5	.	TRBD2	TRBJ2-7	TGTGCCAGCAGTTTGTTTAGCGGGAGCTCCCCCGAGCAGTACTTC	CASSLFSGSSPEQYF
TRBV7-6	.	.	TRBJ2-3	TGTGCCAGCAGGCTTGGAGGCGCGGGAGATACGCAGTATTTT	CASRLGGAGDTQYF
TRBV28	once	TRBD1	TRBJ1-1	TGTGCCAGCAGACACGACAGGGGGCTTATGAACACTGAAGCTTTCTTT	CASRHDRGLMNTEAFF
TRBV2	.	.	TRBJ1-5	TGTGCCAGCAGTCCCGGGACTCGAGATCAGCCCCAGCATTTT	CASSPGTRDQPQHF
TRBV19	.	.	TRBJ1-2	TGTGCCAGTAGTCGATGGCAGGGAACTAACGATGGCTACACCTTC	CASSRWQGTNDGYTF
TRBV2	.	TRBD1	TRBJ1-2	TGTGCCAGCAGTCAACAGGGGGCAGACTATGGCTACACCTTC	CASSQQGADYGYTF
TRBV5-6	.	TRBD2	TRBJ2-5	TGTGCCAGCAGCTTGCAAGCGGGAGCAGAGACCCAGTACTTC	CASSLQAGAETQYF
TRBV5-1	.	.	TRBJ2-2	TGCGCCAGCAGATTGAACACCGGGGAGCTGTTTTTT	CASRLNTGELFF
TRBV5-1	.	.	TRBJ1-2	TGCGCCAGCAGCTTGACCGGGGTATCTAACTATGGCTACACCTTC	CASSLTGVSNYGYTF
TRBV11-2	.	.	TRBJ2-3	TGTGCCAGCAGTCCAAGTGTTCGTTGGACCGGTACGCAGTATTTT	CASSPSVRWTGTQYF
TRBV14	once	TRBD1	TRBJ1-1	TGTGCCAGCAGCCTCCGGACAGGGTCCTCTGAAGCTTTCTTT	CASSLRTGSSEAFF
TRBV5-5	few	TRBD2	TRBJ2-1	TGTGCCAGCAGCTTAGATAGCGGGATTTACAATGAGCAGTTCTTC	CASSLDSGIYNEQFF